This T cell receptor (beta chain) comes out of a study of CXCR3-negative and CXCR3-positive naive CD8 T cells. Study results and caveats: Whereas both naive subsets had comparably high diversity, memory CD8+ cells had much lower diversity. Naive CXCR3-positive cells had TRB CDR3s more hydrophobic than those of CXCR3-negative naive cells. Cryopreservation partially lowered CXCR3 expression, so most assays used fresh PBMCs.

CDR1 is SEHNR and CDR2 is FQNEAQ in the germline V gene (reference sequence). There are 14 residues in the CDR3. TRB cDNA was prepared as libraries by UMI-labeled 5' RACE. TCRdb reprocessed the 5' RACE reads, keeping one entry per CDR3 protein, no DNA. The table lists more than 75,000 distinct CDR3 sequences. The study sorted every CD8+ T cell subset in triplicate at 300,000 cells each. Those CD8+ T cells considered naive were CD45RO-CCR7+CD27+CD95-. Details on this clonotype: The target antigen is unknown.

Sequencing was done on a sample of naive CXCR3+ CD8+ T cells from blood. Regarding subset: CD45RO-CCR7+CD27+CD95- naive CD8+ T cells expressing CXCR3 (TNR3+). The J gene is TRBJ2-5, the V gene TRBV7-9; TCRdb names TRBD2, which stays unverified in the absence of DNA. The receptor comes from a human donor in good health. Some clones in this sample may be carry-over from other donors' samples. CDR3 residues: CASSLQGGEETQYF.